These T cell receptor beta chains were read from a single sample in a study of tumor-infiltrating lymphocytes in oesophageal squamous cell carcinoma. TCRdb reprocessed the PCR reads with MiXCR, giving one entry per CDR3 protein. Here the sample spans 20,000 to 25,000 distinct CDR3 sequences, 38% being singletons. The sample consisted of esophageal tumor tissue. These receptors were obtained from a male donor with esophageal squamous cell carcinoma. CDR3s include the opening cysteine and the closing phenylalanine or tryptophan. A D gene is named only where the DNA matches it firmly. The listing skips clone size in some rows; elsewhere it reads once, few, many or a size class.

>TRBD1|many|TRBJ2-7|TRBV7-9
CASNDFPGQGTYEQYF
TGTGCCAGCAACGATTTTCCGGGACAGGGGACCTACGAGCAGTACTTC
>.|once|TRBJ1-4|TRBV7-2
CASSLSRVRGEKLFF
TGTGCCAGCAGCTTGTCGAGGGTTCGTGGTGAAAAACTGTTTTTT
>TRBD1|many|TRBJ2-7|TRBV27
CASSRDRVRYEQYF
TGTGCCAGCTCCAGGGACAGGGTCCGCTACGAGCAGTACTTC
>TRBD1|many|TRBJ2-7|TRBV7-9
CASSNRDRGSYEQYF
TGTGCCAGCAGCAACCGGGACAGGGGCTCCTACGAGCAGTACTTC
>TRBD1|many|TRBJ1-2|TRBV11-2
CASSSGQGYGYTF
TGTGCCAGCAGCTCGGGACAGGGGTATGGCTACACCTTC
>TRBD2|.|TRBJ2-1|TRBV7-2
CASSLVEGRGYNEQFF
TGTGCCAGCAGCTTAGTAGAGGGGAGGGGCTACAATGAGCAGTTCTTC
>.|few|TRBJ2-7|TRBV28
CASSERYEQYF
TGTGCCAGCAGCGAACGGTACGAGCAGTACTTC
>.|.|TRBJ2-1|TRBV7-3
CASRSLAGGGEQFF
TGTGCCAGCAGGTCCCTAGCCGGGGGAGGTGAGCAGTTCTTC
>.|many|TRBJ1-5|TRBV27
CASSLLGTPEQPQHF
TGTGCCAGCAGTTTACTCGGGACACCTGAACAGCCCCAGCATTTT
>.|.|TRBJ1-2|TRBV6-2/TRBV6-3
CASSYSPAAGTYGYTF
TGTGCCAGCAGTTACTCACCGGCAGCAGGGACCTATGGCTACACCTTC
>TRBD2|many|TRBJ2-1|TRBV27
CASSLIGGGVNEQFF
TGTGCCAGCAGTTTGATTGGCGGGGGGGTCAATGAGCAGTTCTTC
>TRBD1|many|TRBJ1-1|TRBV5-1
CASSLVPDRGRVNTEAFF
TGCGCCAGCAGCTTGGTACCGGACAGGGGGCGCGTGAACACTGAAGCTTTCTTT
>TRBD2|many|TRBJ2-7|TRBV7-9
CASSLVTSGRYNEQYF
TGTGCCAGCAGCTTAGTAACTAGCGGGAGGTACAATGAGCAGTACTTC